This TCR beta chain was profiled in a study of technical replicates of blood from several donors. Assay: immunoSEQ multiplex PCR; the TCRdb copy retains only in-frame clones and omits some. This sample has about 80,000 clones, with approximately 97% found just once. This receptor was identified in a human donor in good health. The material sequenced was T cells isolated from PBMCs.

This CDR3 is CASSPLEQTKRTQYF. As DNA, the CDR3 is TGTGCCAGCAGCCCTCTGGAGCAGACCAAGAGAACCCAGTACTTC. The J gene is TRBJ2-5, the V gene TRBV7-9; D not certain. The CDR3 sequence is 15 residues long. V gave up 5 bases and J gave up 8 bases, with 21 bases separating them. Per the germline V gene, CDR1 is SEHNR and CDR2 is FQNEAQ (reference sequence).